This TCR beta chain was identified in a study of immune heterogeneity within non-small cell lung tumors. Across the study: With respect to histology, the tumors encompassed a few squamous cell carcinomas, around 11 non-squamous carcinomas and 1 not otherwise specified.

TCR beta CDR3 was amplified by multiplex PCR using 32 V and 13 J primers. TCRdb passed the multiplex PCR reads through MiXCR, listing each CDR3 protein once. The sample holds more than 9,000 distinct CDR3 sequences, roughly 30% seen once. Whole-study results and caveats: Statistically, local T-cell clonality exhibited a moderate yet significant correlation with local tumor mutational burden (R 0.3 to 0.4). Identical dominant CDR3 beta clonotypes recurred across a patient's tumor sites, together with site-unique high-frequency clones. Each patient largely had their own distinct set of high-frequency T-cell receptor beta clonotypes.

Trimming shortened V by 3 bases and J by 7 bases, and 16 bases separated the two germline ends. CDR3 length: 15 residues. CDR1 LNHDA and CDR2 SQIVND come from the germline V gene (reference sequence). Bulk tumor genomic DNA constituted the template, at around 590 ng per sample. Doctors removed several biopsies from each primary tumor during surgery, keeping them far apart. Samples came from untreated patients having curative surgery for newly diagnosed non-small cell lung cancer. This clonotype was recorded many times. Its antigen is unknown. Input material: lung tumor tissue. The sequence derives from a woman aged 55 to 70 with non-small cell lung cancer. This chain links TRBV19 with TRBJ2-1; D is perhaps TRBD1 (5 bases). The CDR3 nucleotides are TGTGCCAGTAGTATCACAAACACCGACAGAAATGAGCAGTTCTTC. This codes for CASSITNTDRNEQFF. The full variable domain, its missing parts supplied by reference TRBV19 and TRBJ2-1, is DGGITQSPKYLFRKEGQNVTLSCEQNLNHDAMYWYRQDPGQGLRLIYYSQIVNDFQKGDIAEGYSVSREKKESFPLTVTSAQKNPTAFYLCASSITNTDRNEQFFGPGTRLTVL.